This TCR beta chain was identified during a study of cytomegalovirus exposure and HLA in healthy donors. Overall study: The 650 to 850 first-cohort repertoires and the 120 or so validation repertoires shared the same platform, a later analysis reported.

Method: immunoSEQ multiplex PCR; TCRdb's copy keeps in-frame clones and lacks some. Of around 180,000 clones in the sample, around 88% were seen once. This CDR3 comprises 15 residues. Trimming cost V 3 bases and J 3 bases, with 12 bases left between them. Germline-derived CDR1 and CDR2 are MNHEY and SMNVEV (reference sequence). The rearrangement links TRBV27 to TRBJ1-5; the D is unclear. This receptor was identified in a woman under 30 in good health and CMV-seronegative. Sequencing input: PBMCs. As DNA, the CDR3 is TGTGCCAGCAGTTTGGCGGGCGCCGTCAATCAGCCCCAGCATTTT. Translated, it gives CASSLAGAVNQPQHF.